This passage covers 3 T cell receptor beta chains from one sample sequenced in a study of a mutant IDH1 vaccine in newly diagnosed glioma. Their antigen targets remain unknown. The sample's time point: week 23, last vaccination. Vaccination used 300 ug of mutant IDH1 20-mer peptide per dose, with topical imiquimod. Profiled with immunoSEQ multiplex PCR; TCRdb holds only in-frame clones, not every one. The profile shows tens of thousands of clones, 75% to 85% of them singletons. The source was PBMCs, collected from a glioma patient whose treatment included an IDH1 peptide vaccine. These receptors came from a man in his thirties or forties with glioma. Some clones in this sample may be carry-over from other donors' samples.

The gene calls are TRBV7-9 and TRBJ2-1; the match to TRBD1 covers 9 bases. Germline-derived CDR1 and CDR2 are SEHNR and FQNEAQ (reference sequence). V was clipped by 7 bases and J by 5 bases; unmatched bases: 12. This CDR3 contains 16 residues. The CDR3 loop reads CASNAAGTGRHNEQFF. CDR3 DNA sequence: TGTGCCAGCAACGCCGCGGGGACAGGGAGGCACAATGAGCAGTTCTTC.

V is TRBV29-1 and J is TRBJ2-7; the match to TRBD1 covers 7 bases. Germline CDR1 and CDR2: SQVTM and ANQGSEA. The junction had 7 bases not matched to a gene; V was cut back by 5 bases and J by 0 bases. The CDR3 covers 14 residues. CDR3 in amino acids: CSVTGVRSSYEQYF. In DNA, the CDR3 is TGCAGCGTTACAGGGGTGAGGAGCTCCTACGAGCAGTACTTC.

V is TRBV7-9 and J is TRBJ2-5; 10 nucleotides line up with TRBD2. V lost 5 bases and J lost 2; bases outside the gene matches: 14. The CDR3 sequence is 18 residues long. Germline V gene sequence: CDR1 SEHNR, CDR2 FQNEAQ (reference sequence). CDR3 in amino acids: CASSPRGGTSGEQETQYF. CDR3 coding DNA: TGTGCCAGCAGCCCAAGGGGGGGAACTAGCGGGGAGCAAGAGACCCAGTACTTC.